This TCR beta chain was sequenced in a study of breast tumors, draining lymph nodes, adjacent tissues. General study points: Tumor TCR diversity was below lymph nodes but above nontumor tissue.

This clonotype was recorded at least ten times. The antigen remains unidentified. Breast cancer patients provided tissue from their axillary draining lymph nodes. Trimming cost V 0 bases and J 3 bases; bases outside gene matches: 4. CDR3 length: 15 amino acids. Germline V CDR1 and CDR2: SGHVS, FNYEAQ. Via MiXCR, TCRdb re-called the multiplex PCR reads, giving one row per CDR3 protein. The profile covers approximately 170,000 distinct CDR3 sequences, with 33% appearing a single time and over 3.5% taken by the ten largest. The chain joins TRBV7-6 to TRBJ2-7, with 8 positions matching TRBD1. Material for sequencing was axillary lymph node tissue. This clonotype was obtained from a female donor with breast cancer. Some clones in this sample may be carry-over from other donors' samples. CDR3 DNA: TGTGCCAGCAGCTTAGCGAGCGGACAGGGCTACGAGCAGTACTTC. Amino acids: CASSLASGQGYEQYF.